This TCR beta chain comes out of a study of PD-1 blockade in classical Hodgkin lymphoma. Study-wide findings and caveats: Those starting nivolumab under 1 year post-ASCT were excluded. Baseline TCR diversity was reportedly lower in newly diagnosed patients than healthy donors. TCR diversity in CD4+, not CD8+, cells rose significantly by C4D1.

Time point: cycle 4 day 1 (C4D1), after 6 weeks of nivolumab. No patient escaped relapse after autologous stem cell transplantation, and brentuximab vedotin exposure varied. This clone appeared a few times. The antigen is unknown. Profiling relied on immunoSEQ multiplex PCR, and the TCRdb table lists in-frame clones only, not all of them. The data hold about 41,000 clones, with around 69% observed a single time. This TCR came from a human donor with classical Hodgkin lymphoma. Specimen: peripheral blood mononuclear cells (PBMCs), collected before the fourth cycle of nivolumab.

The CDR3 spells CASSETGGPYGYTF. The CDR3, as DNA: TGTGCCAGCAGTGAAACAGGGGGCCCCTATGGCTACACCTTC. This chain uses TRBV6-1 with TRBJ1-2; 9 bases fit TRBD1. Trimming at V came to 2 bases and at J to 4 bases, leaving 2 bases not matched to a gene. Germline CDR1 reads MNHNS; CDR2 reads SASEGT. The CDR3 is 14 residues long.